These T cell receptor beta chains were read from a single sample in a study of somatic mutations in cytotoxic T cells in rheumatoid arthritis. Profiled with immunoSEQ multiplex PCR; TCRdb holds only in-frame clones, not every one. The sample lists 10,000 or so clones; roughly four fifths were seen once. Sequenced input: CD8+ T cells sorted from blood. These receptors came from a woman in her fifties or sixties in good health. Each CDR3 is given with its conserved first and last residue. The D gene is left open where the match is weak. Expanded clones are given a class, and other clones once, few, many or no size at all.

>TRBV28|.|TRBJ2-1|TRBD2
CASTISLAGDNEQFF
TGTGCCAGCACGATAAGCCTAGCGGGAGACAATGAGCAGTTCTTC
>TRBV6-1|.|TRBJ2-7|.
CASSYNYEQYF
TGTGCCAGCAGCTATAACTACGAGCAGTACTTC
>TRBV6-1|.|TRBJ2-3|.
CASSDIGSMSTDTQYF
TGTGCCAGCAGTGATATCGGGAGCATGAGCACAGATACGCAGTATTTT
>TRBV28|.|TRBJ2-5|.
CASSSPRETQYF
TGTGCCAGCAGTTCACCGCGGGAGACCCAGTACTTC
>TRBV9|.|TRBJ2-7|.
CASSANPGTPSYEQYF
TGTGCCAGCAGCGCCAATCCCGGGACACCCTCCTACGAGCAGTACTTC
>TRBV5-6|.|TRBJ2-7|.
CASRKSRASYEQYF
TGTGCCAGCAGGAAGTCCAGGGCCTCCTACGAGCAGTACTTC
>TRBV7-9|.|TRBJ2-7|TRBD1
CASTPTGQGSSEQYF
TGTGCCAGCACCCCGACAGGACAGGGTTCGAGCGAGCAGTACTTC
>TRBV6-5|.|TRBJ2-7|TRBD2
CASSYSGGNSYEQYF
TGTGCCAGCAGTTACAGCGGGGGGAACTCCTACGAGCAGTACTTC
>TRBV7-6|.|TRBJ2-7|TRBD1
CASSFFSGGPYEQYF
TGTGCCAGCAGCTTCTTTTCAGGGGGCCCCTACGAGCAGTACTTC
>TRBV29-1|.|TRBJ2-3|TRBD2
CSAEGGTSGRADTQYF
TGCAGCGCTGAGGGGGGAACTAGCGGGAGGGCCGATACGCAGTATTTT
>TRBV27|.|TRBJ2-7|.
CASSFRASYEQYF
TGTGCCAGCAGTTTCAGGGCTTCCTACGAGCAGTACTTC
>TRBV2|few|TRBJ1-1|TRBD1
CATRKDRGSEAFF
TGTGCCACTCGGAAGGACAGGGGGTCTGAAGCTTTCTTT
>TRBV15|.|TRBJ2-6|.
CATSRDRGSGANVLTF
TGTGCCACCAGCAGAGATCGGGGGTCTGGGGCCAACGTCCTGACTTTC
>TRBV4-3|.|TRBJ2-2|.
CASSQGFETNTGELFF
TGCGCCAGCAGCCAAGGGTTTGAGACGAACACCGGGGAGCTGTTTTTT
>TRBV15|few|TRBJ2-2|.
CATSRGETGELFF
TGTGCCACCAGCAGGGGCGAAACCGGGGAGCTGTTTTTT
>TRBV5-1|.|TRBJ2-3|.
CASSWATDTQYF
TGCGCCAGCAGCTGGGCCACAGATACGCAGTATTTT
>TRBV2|few|TRBJ2-5|TRBD1
CASSTEPLRTGEIKYF
TGTGCCAGCAGTACCGAACCTCTCCGGACAGGGGAAATCAAGTACTTC
>TRBV27|once|TRBJ2-1|TRBD2
CASMASGSYEQFF
TGTGCCAGCATGGCTAGCGGGAGCTATGAGCAGTTCTTC
>TRBV11-2|.|TRBJ2-3|TRBD2
CASSPREGEDTQYF
TGTGCCAGCAGCCCTCGGGAGGGGGAAGATACGCAGTATTTT
>TRBV15|medium-sized|TRBJ2-7|.
CATSSNPESGEQYF
TGTGCCACCAGCAGCAACCCCGAATCGGGCGAGCAGTACTTC
>TRBV5-6|few|TRBJ2-7|.
CASSTGGREQYF
TGTGCCAGCAGCACCGGTGGTCGCGAGCAGTACTTC
>TRBV6-5|.|TRBJ2-5|TRBD1
CASSYGTGGGETQYF
TGTGCCAGCAGTTATGGGACAGGGGGCGGTGAGACCCAGTACTTC
>TRBV5-6|.|TRBJ1-6|.
CASSLALAPLHF
TGTGCCAGCAGCTTGGCCCTCGCACCCCTCCACTTT
>TRBV5-5|.|TRBJ2-7|TRBD2
CASSWGGTSGEQYF
TGTGCCAGCAGCTGGGGGGGGACTAGCGGCGAGCAGTACTTC
>TRBV10-3|.|TRBJ1-1|TRBD1
CAISGQGDTEAFF
TGTGCCATCAGCGGACAGGGGGACACTGAAGCTTTCTTT
>TRBV5-6|.|TRBJ1-1|.
CASSDSPNTEAFF
TGTGCCAGCAGTGACAGCCCGAACACTGAAGCTTTCTTT
>TRBV5-1|once|TRBJ2-7|TRBD1
CASSQTGGRDEQYF
TGCGCCAGCAGCCAGACAGGGGGCAGGGACGAGCAGTACTTC